This section outlines one TCR beta chain sequence together with its context. Antigen: not known. CDR3 size: 14 residues. CDR1 and CDR2 from the germline V gene are SGDLS and YYNGEE. Libraries were UMI-labeled 5' RACE TRB cDNA. With the 5' RACE reads reprocessed, TCRdb shows one record per CDR3 protein and no DNA. The sample spans over 80,000 distinct CDR3 sequences; the ten largest clones claim roughly 1.5%. This entry comes from a study of CXCR3-negative and CXCR3-positive naive CD8 T cells. Study-level results: Similar TRBV-TRBJ gene usage was seen in naive CXCR3-negative and CXCR3-positive cells, but not in memory cells.

The genes are TRBV9 and TRBJ2-7; TCRdb's D call of TRBD2 is untestable without DNA. The sample comprised naive CXCR3- CD8+ T cells from blood. The subset is: CD45RO-CCR7+CD27+CD95- naive CD8+ T cells lacking CXCR3 (TNR3-). This clonotype originated in a human donor in good health. Some clones in this sample may be carry-over from other donors' samples. This CDR3 reads CASSSGTSSYEQYF.